The 10 T cell receptor beta chains below all came from one sample that was sequenced in a study of blood T cell repertoires in COVID-19. Generated by immunoSEQ multiplex PCR, the TCRdb table keeps only in-frame clones and is missing some. This table has under 200,000 clones, about 85% appearing once. The sequencing input was peripheral blood. These receptors were obtained from a woman older than 75 with acute or convalescent COVID-19.

The chain couples TRBV12-5 to TRBJ2-7; 8 positions agree with TRBD1. The CDR3 sequence is 15 residues long. Germline trimming cut 0 bases from V and 6 bases from J; bases unmatched to any gene: 7. Germline lookup yields CDR1 LGHNT and CDR2 FRNRAP. The CDR3 DNA follows: TGTGCTAGTGGTTTGGTATGGCAGGGGGCAGGCGAGCAGTACTTC. It is translated as CASGLVWQGAGEQYF. Variable domain in full (rest from reference TRBV12-5 and TRBJ2-7): DARVTQTPRHKVTEMGQEVTMRCQPILGHNTVFWYRQTMMQGLELLAYFRNRAPLDDSGMPKDRFSAEMPDATLATLKIQPSEPRDSAVYFCASGLVWQGAGEQYFGPGTRLTVT.

This sequence joins TRBV7-9 and TRBJ2-7, with 7 bases fitting TRBD1. The V and J ends lost 5 bases and 1 base, in that order; junction bases with no gene match: 8. The CDR3 spans 15 residues. Looked up from germline, CDR1 is SEHNR and CDR2 is FQNEAQ (reference sequence). The CDR3 nucleotides read TGTGCCAGCAGCCCCCTTGGGACAGTTTCCTACGAGCAGTACTTC. Translating gives CASSPLGTVSYEQYF.

V gene TRBV7-2 combines with J gene TRBJ1-3, with D maybe TRBD1 (5 bases). V dropped 3 bases and J dropped 3 bases, with 9 bases sitting between them. Germline values: CDR1 SGHTA, CDR2 FQGNSA. The CDR3 is made up of 14 amino acids. The chain's CDR3 is CASSFGGGGNTIYF. As DNA, the CDR3 is TGTGCCAGCAGCTTCGGGGGAGGTGGAAACACCATATATTTT.

The chain employs TRBV7-3 and TRBJ2-2; 11 bases align to TRBD2. The V gene's germline CDR1 is SGHTA and CDR2 FQGTGA. CDR3 length: 18 residues. Trimming cost V 6 bases and J 4 bases; bases outside gene matches: 13. The CDR3 DNA sequence: TGTGCCAGCAGGGAGGCCGGGACTAGCGGCCCGAGCACCGGGGAGCTGTTTTTT. Protein sequence: CASREAGTSGPSTGELFF.

The V call is TRBV5-6, the J call TRBJ2-4, with a weak D call TRBD2 (5 bases). Deletions cut 0 bases from V and 1 base from J, with 5 bases between. The length of the CDR3 is 14 residues. Germline CDR1 and CDR2: SGHDT and YYEEEE. In nucleotides, the CDR3 is TGTGCCAGCAGCTTGGGAGGGGCCAAAAACATTCAGTACTTC. This codes for CASSLGGAKNIQYF.

The CDR3 DNA sequence: TGTGCCAGCAGCTTCGACAGGGGGAACACTGAAGCTTTCTTT. This translates into CASSFDRGNTEAFF. The gene calls are TRBV5-4 and TRBJ1-1; 8 bases align to TRBD1. This CDR3 contains 14 residues. Germline V gene lookup returns CDR1 SGHNT and CDR2 YYREEE (reference sequence). Trimming cost V 2 bases and J 1 base; bases outside gene matches: 1.

The chain is built from TRBV30 and TRBJ1-5; 10 nucleotides line up with TRBD1. V lost 2 bases, J lost 1 base, and 8 bases stayed unmatched. Per the germline V gene, CDR1 is GTSNPN and CDR2 is SVGIG (reference sequence). This CDR3 is 17 amino acids long. The CDR3 sequence is CAWSIGTGELSNQPQHF. Written as DNA, the CDR3 is TGTGCCTGGAGTATAGGGACAGGGGAGTTGAGCAATCAGCCCCAGCATTTT.

This rearrangement joins TRBV5-1 to TRBJ1-3; TRBD1 is a possible D gene (5 bases). There are 15 residues in the CDR3. CDR1 and CDR2 from the germline V gene are SGHRS and YFSETQ. Trimming removed 0 bases at V and 4 bases at J, with 11 bases between. In nucleotides, the CDR3 is TGCGCCAGCAGCTTGGGTCCGACAGCCGGAAACACCATATATTTT. Amino acid sequence: CASSLGPTAGNTIYF.

The chain recombines TRBV4-2 with TRBJ1-1, with 7 bases matching TRBD1. Per the germline V gene, CDR1 is LGHNA and CDR2 is YNFKEQ. V trimming: 1 base; J trimming: 1 base; junction bases outside the gene matches: 9. The CDR3 runs to 17 residues. This CDR3 reads CASSQARGRGPNTEAFF. The CDR3 region has the DNA TGTGCCAGCAGCCAAGCGCGGGGAAGGGGGCCGAACACTGAAGCTTTCTTT.

This clone was seen a handful of times. The rearrangement links TRBV27 to TRBJ1-2; D gene unclear. This CDR3 has 13 residues. CDR1 and CDR2 (germline): MNHEY, SMNVEV (reference sequence). The V gene lost 7 bases and the J gene lost 4 bases, with 13 bases spanning the gap. CDR3 bases: TGTGCCAGCACCCGCGGGCAGAGCTATGGCTACACCTTC. The encoded protein is CASTRGQSYGYTF.